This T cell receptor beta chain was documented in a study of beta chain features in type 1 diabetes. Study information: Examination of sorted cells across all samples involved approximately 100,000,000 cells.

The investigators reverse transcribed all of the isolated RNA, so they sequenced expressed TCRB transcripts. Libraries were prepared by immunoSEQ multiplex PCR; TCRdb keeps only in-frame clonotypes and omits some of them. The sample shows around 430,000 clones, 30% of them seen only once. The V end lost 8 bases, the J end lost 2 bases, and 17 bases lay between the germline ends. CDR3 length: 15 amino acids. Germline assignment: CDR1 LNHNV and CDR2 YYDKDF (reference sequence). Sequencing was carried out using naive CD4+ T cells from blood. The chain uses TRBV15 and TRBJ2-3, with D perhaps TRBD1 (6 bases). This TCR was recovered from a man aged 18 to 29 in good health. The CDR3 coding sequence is TGTGCCACCGAAAATACAGGGAGTATCACAGATACGCAGTATTTT. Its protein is CATENTGSITDTQYF.